The table lists the clone carrying this T cell receptor beta chain with a few counts. Sequencing was performed with immunoSEQ multiplex PCR; in TCRdb, only in-frame clones are kept and a portion is missing. Of approximately 59,000 clones in the sample, under 95% were seen once. The data were obtained in a study of T cell changes during pregnancy in multiple sclerosis. CDR3 length equals 13 residues. Germline lookup yields CDR1 SQVTM and CDR2 ANQGSEA. The J segment lost 0 bases and the V segment lost 6 bases, leaving 2 bases of the junction unmatched. This chain uses TRBV29-1 with TRBJ1-1; TRBD1 agrees at 9 bases. The source material was peripheral blood, sampled in the third trimester of pregnancy. The clonotype comes from a female donor in good health, enrolled as a control in a pregnancy study. The CDR3 spells CSVGTGMNTEAFF. CDR3 nucleotide sequence: TGCAGCGTGGGGACAGGGATGAACACTGAAGCTTTCTTT. Complete variable domain (other parts from reference TRBV29-1 and TRBJ1-1): SAVISQKPSRDICQRGTSLTIQCQVDSQVTMMFWYRQQPGQSLTLIATANQGSEATYESGFVIDKFPISRPNLTFSTLTVSNMSPEDSSIYLCSVGTGMNTEAFFGQGTRLTVV.